This TCR beta chain was found in a study of identical twins. Concerning this clonotype itself: At one of its ends the junction is not consistent with the germline gene, which may arise from a read error.

The CDR3 covers 16 residues. Germline CDR1 reads MNHNS; CDR2 reads SASEGT. MiXCR, applied by TCRdb to the 5' RACE reads, yields one record per CDR3 protein. The sample includes 570,000 or so distinct CDR3 sequences, 9.5% to 10% of them seen just once. The same data also contributed to another study, on yellow fever vaccine responses in identical twins.

The sequencing input was PBMCs. The V gene is TRBV6-1, the J gene TRBJ1-1; D not resolved. This TCR derives from a woman between 18 and 29 years old in good health. The CDR3 sequence: CANSKGGILADTEAFF. The CDR3 DNA follows: TGTGCCAACAGTAAGGGAGGGATTCTGGCGGACACTGAAGCTTTCTTT.